These T cell receptor beta chains were read from a single sample in a study of post-analysis software for immune sequencing data. TCRdb analysed the PCR reads with MiXCR anew, one entry per CDR3 protein. The sample has about 200,000 distinct CDR3 sequences; 29% are singletons. Sequenced sample: blood. These receptors originate from a girl under 18 with multiple sclerosis. CDR3s include the opening cysteine and the closing phenylalanine or tryptophan. The order of the fields is J gene, clone size, V gene, D gene, CDR3 protein, CDR3 DNA. D genes are given only for firm matches. Only part of the rows carry a size: once, few, many, or a class if the clone is expanded.

TRBJ2-3 | many | TRBV28 | TRBD1 | CASSLTGGEDTQYF | TGTGCCAGCAGTCTGACAGGGGGCGAGGATACGCAGTATTTT
TRBJ2-7 | many | TRBV4-1 | . | CASSQPATYEQYF | TGCGCCAGCAGCCAGCCGGCCACCTACGAGCAGTACTTC
TRBJ2-5 | many | TRBV7-2 | TRBD1 | CASSINRGKETQYF | TGTGCCAGCAGCATTAACAGGGGGAAAGAGACCCAGTACTTC
TRBJ2-5 | . | TRBV2 | . | CAARNRPRKENPKETQYF | TGTGCCGCAAGGAACAGACCGCGCAAAGAAAATCCTAAAGAGACCCAGTACTTC
TRBJ2-1 | . | TRBV5-1 | . | CASSLGFRDDGDEQFF | TGCGCCAGCAGCTTGGGATTCCGGGACGACGGGGATGAGCAGTTCTTC
TRBJ2-3 | few | TRBV13 | TRBD2 | CASSLESRLAGNTDTQYF | TGTGCCAGCAGCTTAGAGTCCCGACTAGCGGGGAACACAGATACGCAGTATTTT
TRBJ1-1 | few | TRBV20-1 | . | CSAKPPGGVDTKAFF | TGCAGTGCTAAGCCCCCCGGAGGGGTCGACACTAAAGCTTTCTTT
TRBJ1-6 | . | TRBV20-1 | TRBD1 | CSASGDRVGSPLHF | TGCAGTGCTAGTGGGGACAGGGTGGGTTCACCCCTCCACTTT
TRBJ1-5 | many | TRBV10-3 | . | CAISVGWAEGTQPQHF | TGTGCCATCAGTGTAGGGTGGGCGGAAGGGACTCAGCCCCAGCATTTT
TRBJ1-2 | many | TRBV15 | . | CATSIRAASGYTF | TGTGCCACCAGCATCCGGGCCGCCAGTGGCTACACCTTC
TRBJ1-1 | few | TRBV2 | . | CASSESRITNTEAFF | TGTGCCAGCAGTGAATCCAGGATAACGAACACTGAAGCTTTCTTT
TRBJ2-7 | many | TRBV15 | TRBD1 | CATSRRVGTGSYEQYF | TGTGCCACCAGCAGAAGAGTCGGGACAGGGTCCTACGAGCAGTACTTC
TRBJ2-2 | few | TRBV12-3/TRBV12-4 | . | CASRVGQSGVAGELFF | TGTGCCAGCAGAGTGGGACAAAGTGGAGTGGCCGGGGAGCTGTTTTTT
TRBJ2-5 | many | TRBV29-1 | . | CSAGILRETQYF | TGCAGCGCCGGCATATTACGGGAGACCCAGTACTTC
TRBJ1-3 | . | TRBV7-2 | . | CASSLFGQPSSGNTIYF | TGTGCCAGCAGCTTATTTGGGCAGCCGAGCTCTGGAAACACCATATATTTT
TRBJ2-6 | many | TRBV2 | . | CASSSGHSGANVLTF | TGTGCCAGCAGTTCCGGGCACTCTGGGGCCAACGTCCTGACTTTC
TRBJ1-4 | . | TRBV5-5 | . | CASSSGSNEKLFF | TGTGCCAGCAGCTCGGGCTCTAATGAAAAACTGTTTTTT
TRBJ1-2 | . | TRBV12-3/TRBV12-4 | . | CASSTGQGSYGYTF | TGTGCCAGCAGTACGGGACAAGGGAGCTATGGCTACACCTTC
TRBJ2-1 | . | TRBV2 | . | CASSMVGETQFF | TGTGCCAGCAGTATGGTCGGGGAGACCCAGTTCTTC
TRBJ1-5 | . | TRBV28 | . | CASSLAGRLNQPQHF | TGTGCCAGCAGTTTAGCAGGGAGATTAAATCAGCCCCAGCATTTT
TRBJ1-6 | few | TRBV20-1 | . | CSAPDSLYGDNSPLHF | TGCAGTGCTCCCGACAGCTTGTATGGGGATAATTCACCCCTCCACTTT
TRBJ2-1 | many | TRBV5-1 | . | CASKSGVGTYSYNEQFF | TGCGCCAGCAAATCCGGGGTCGGCACCTACTCCTACAATGAGCAGTTCTTC
TRBJ2-4 | many | TRBV30 | . | CAWNTGLAKNIQYF | TGTGCCTGGAATACAGGGCTGGCCAAAAACATTCAGTACTTC
TRBJ1-2 | many | TRBV5-5 | . | CASSFGGSYGYTF | TGTGCCAGCAGCTTTGGAGGGTCCTATGGCTACACCTTC
TRBJ2-3 | . | TRBV12-3/TRBV12-4 | . | CASSLDIGGADTQYF | TGTGCCAGCAGTTTAGATATCGGGGGTGCAGATACGCAGTATTTT
TRBJ2-6 | many | TRBV16 | . | CASSPRSGANVLTF | TGTGCCAGCAGCCCCCGGTCTGGGGCCAACGTCCTGACTTTC
TRBJ2-1 | few | TRBV6-5 | . | CASSYLTTSNNNEQFF | TGTGCCAGCAGTTACTTGACAACCAGTAATAACAATGAGCAGTTCTTC
TRBJ1-2 | many | TRBV7-2 | . | CASSSTGLVLDGYTF | TGTGCCAGCAGCTCTACAGGGCTAGTCCTGGATGGCTACACCTTC
TRBJ2-5 | many | TRBV6-5 | . | CASSYSRGGGETQYF | TGTGCCAGCAGTTACTCCCGTGGTGGGGGAGAGACCCAGTACTTC
TRBJ2-5 | . | TRBV7-9 | TRBD2 | CASNVPPTSDQETQYF | TGTGCCAGCAACGTCCCTCCGACTAGCGACCAAGAGACCCAGTACTTC
TRBJ1-1 | . | TRBV20-1 | . | CSATRGGGTEAFF | TGCAGTGCAACCCGGGGGGGGGGAACTGAAGCTTTCTTT
TRBJ2-3 | . | TRBV20-1 | TRBD2 | CSARDVGLAEWTDTQYF | TGCAGTGCTAGAGATGTAGGACTAGCGGAATGGACAGATACGCAGTATTTT
TRBJ2-7 | . | TRBV18 | . | CASSLRPGPPYEQYF | TGTGCCAGCTCACTCCGCCCGGGACCTCCTTACGAGCAGTACTTC
TRBJ1-6 | . | TRBV5-5 | . | CASHDSLSVNSPLHF | TGTGCCAGCCACGACTCCCTTTCGGTTAATTCACCCCTCCACTTT
TRBJ2-3 | . | TRBV5-1 | TRBD1 | CASSLDGQGRTDTQYF | TGCGCCAGCAGCCTGGACGGACAGGGTAGGACAGATACGCAGTATTTT
TRBJ1-1 | few | TRBV12-3/TRBV12-4 | TRBD1 | CASRRGQGNTEAFF | TGTGCCAGCCGGCGAGGACAGGGAAACACTGAAGCTTTCTTT
TRBJ2-1 | . | TRBV5-8 | . | CASYNEQFF | TGTGCCAGTTACAATGAGCAGTTCTTC
TRBJ2-1 | . | TRBV4-2 | TRBD1 | CASSPPGTDNEQFF | TGTGCCAGCAGCCCACCCGGGACAGACAATGAGCAGTTCTTC
TRBJ2-5 | . | TRBV11-2 | . | CASSVPRGGETQYF | TGTGCCAGCAGTGTTCCAAGGGGGGGGGAGACCCAGTACTTC
TRBJ2-6 | many | TRBV18 | TRBD2 | CASSRTSGLSWANVLTF | TGTGCCAGCTCACGGACTAGCGGGCTCTCTTGGGCCAACGTCCTGACTTTC
TRBJ2-1 | . | TRBV7-2 | TRBD2 | CASSLVPGTTVNNEQFF | TGTGCCAGCAGCTTGGTCCCCGGGACTACTGTAAACAATGAGCAGTTCTTC
TRBJ1-2 | . | TRBV6-1 | . | CASSVDGSNYGYTF | TGTGCCAGCAGTGTGGACGGTTCTAACTATGGCTACACCTTC
TRBJ2-3 | . | TRBV7-9 | TRBD2 | CASSPAPGTRTENTQYF | TGTGCCAGCAGCCCAGCACCCGGGACTAGAACGGAGAATACGCAGTATTTT
TRBJ2-7 | few | TRBV4-1 | . | CASSGGLQGREQYF | TGCGCCAGCAGCGGGGGTCTTCAGGGCCGCGAGCAGTACTTC
TRBJ2-7 | many | TRBV3-1 | . | CASSQVRAEQYF | TGTGCCAGCAGCCAAGTACGTGCCGAGCAGTACTTC
TRBJ2-7 | . | TRBV5-1 | TRBD1 | CASSFAAGGIYEQYF | TGCGCCAGCAGCTTCGCGGCAGGGGGCATCTACGAGCAGTACTTC
TRBJ1-4 | . | TRBV4-1 | . | CASSQEIIRSEKLFF | TGCGCCAGCAGCCAAGAGATTATTCGGAGTGAAAAACTGTTTTTT
TRBJ2-5 | few | TRBV7-9 | . | CASSQVGRDQYF | TGTGCCAGCAGCCAGGTTGGCAGGGACCAGTACTTC
TRBJ2-5 | few | TRBV7-3 | . | CASSPQSPGTGNFEQYF | TGTGCCAGCAGCCCACAAAGCCCCGGGACGGGAAATTTTGAGCAGTACTTC
TRBJ2-1 | . | TRBV12-3/TRBV12-4 | . | CASSFRYNEQYF | TGTGCCAGCAGTTTTCGGTACAATGAGCAATACTTC